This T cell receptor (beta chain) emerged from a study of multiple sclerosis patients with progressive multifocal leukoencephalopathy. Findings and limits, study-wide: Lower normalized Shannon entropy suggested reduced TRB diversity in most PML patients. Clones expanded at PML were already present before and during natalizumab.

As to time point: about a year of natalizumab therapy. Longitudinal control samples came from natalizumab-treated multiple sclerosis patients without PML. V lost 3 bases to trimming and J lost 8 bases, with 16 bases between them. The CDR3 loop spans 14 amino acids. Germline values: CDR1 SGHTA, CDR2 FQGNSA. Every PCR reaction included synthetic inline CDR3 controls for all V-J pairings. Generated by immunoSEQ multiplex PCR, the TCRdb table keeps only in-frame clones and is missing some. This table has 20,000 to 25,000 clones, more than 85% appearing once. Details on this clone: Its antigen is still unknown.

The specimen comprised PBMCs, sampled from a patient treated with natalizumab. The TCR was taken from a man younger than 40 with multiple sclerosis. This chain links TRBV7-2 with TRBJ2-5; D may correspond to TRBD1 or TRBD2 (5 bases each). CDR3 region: CASSFPGRPGTQYF. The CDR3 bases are TGTGCCAGCAGCTTCCCGGGACGGCCGGGAACCCAGTACTTC. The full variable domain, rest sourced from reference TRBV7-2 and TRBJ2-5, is GAGVSQSPSNKVTEKGKDVELRCDPISGHTALYWYRQSLGQGLEFLIYFQGNSAPDKSGLPSDRFSAERTGGSVSTLTIQRTQQEDSAVYLCASSFPGRPGTQYFGPGTRLLVL.